Following are 16 T cell receptor beta chains from one sample sequenced in a study of cytomegalovirus exposure and HLA in healthy donors. The PCR made use of 60 Vbeta and 13 Jbeta primers. Clones were sequenced by immunoSEQ multiplex PCR, and TCRdb holds only the in-frame ones, with some missing. The table records around 130,000 clones, 80% of them present only once. The source material was PBMCs. The origin of the receptors is a woman aged 40 to 50 in good health and CMV-seronegative.

V gene TRBV5-6 combines with J gene TRBJ1-1; TRBD1 matches 8 bases. V lost 0 bases, J lost 5 bases, and 12 bases stayed unmatched. The CDR3 is 17 amino acids. In germline, CDR1 is SGHDT, CDR2 YYEEEE. The chain's CDR3 is CASSLVSDRGGWTEAFF. In DNA form, the CDR3 reads TGTGCCAGCAGCTTGGTATCTGACAGGGGAGGCTGGACTGAAGCTTTCTTT. Combining the CDR3 with reference TRBV5-6 and TRBJ1-1 gives the whole variable domain DAGVTQSPTHLIKTRGQQVTLRCSPKSGHDTVSWYQQALGQGPQFIFQYYEEEERQRGNFPDRFSGHQFPNYSSELNVNALLLGDSALYLCASSLVSDRGGWTEAFFGQGTRLTVV.

V usage is TRBV7-2 and J usage is TRBJ2-7; 7 nucleotides match TRBD2. The CDR3 spans 14 residues. Germline values: CDR1 SGHTA, CDR2 FQGNSA. Trimming cost V 1 base and J 5 bases; bases outside gene matches: 5. The CDR3 DNA is TGTGCCAGCAGCTTAGGCGGGAGAGGCAACGAGCAGTACTTC. This codes for CASSLGGRGNEQYF.

The chain links TRBV5-6 to TRBJ2-7; 8 bases fit TRBD1. This CDR3 is 16 amino acids long. Germline loops: CDR1 SGHDT, CDR2 YYEEEE. J lost 1 base, V lost 4 bases, and 10 bases had no gene match. Written as DNA, the CDR3 is TGTGCCAGCAGCCCACTCGGGACAGGACGATCCTACGAGCAGTACTTC. Translated: CASSPLGTGRSYEQYF.

The gene calls are TRBV28 and TRBJ1-2; no reliable D call. CDR1 MDHEN and CDR2 SYDVKM come from the germline V gene. The CDR3 totals 12 residues. V was trimmed by 6 bases and J by 1 base, leaving 6 bases between them. CDR3 sequence (DNA): TGTGCCAGCAGAACGAGTAACTATGGCTACACCTTC. It specifies CASRTSNYGYTF.

The chain links TRBV14 to TRBJ2-7, with a tentative D call TRBD1 (6 bases). The V gene's germline CDR1 is SGHDN and CDR2 FVKESK. This CDR3 comprises 15 residues. V was trimmed by 1 base and J by 4 bases, leaving 14 bases between them. CDR3 nucleotides: TGTGCCAGCAGCCAAGTTTTTGGGCAGGGGTACGAGCAGTACTTC. It encodes CASSQVFGQGYEQYF.

V usage is TRBV5-1 and J usage is TRBJ2-7, with 7 nucleotides matching TRBD1. The ends lost 4 bases at V and 3 bases at J; junction bases unmatched: 13. Germline CDR1 reads SGHRS; CDR2 reads YFSETQ. This CDR3 has 16 amino acids. For the CDR3, the DNA is TGCGCCAGCAGCCCGGAGAAGGAGACAGGGAGCTACGAGCAGTACTTC. It is translated as CASSPEKETGSYEQYF.

This chain joins TRBV1 and TRBJ1-1. TRBV1 counts as a pseudogene. This CDR3 contains 12 residues. The CDR3 loop is CTSPREVTEAFF. The CDR3 coding sequence is TGCACCAGTCCCCGGGAAGTCACTGAAGCTTTCTTT.

The chain joins TRBV7-2 to TRBJ2-5; D may be TRBD1 (6 bases). V shed 5 bases and J shed 3 bases, with 19 bases lying between them. Germline V gene data show CDR1 as SGHTA and CDR2 as FQGNSA. The CDR3 sequence is 16 residues long. The CDR3 sequence: CASSATRDTAEETQYF. The CDR3 DNA reads TGTGCCAGCAGCGCAACCCGGGACACCGCGGAAGAGACCCAGTACTTC.

V is TRBV7-2 and J is TRBJ2-3; 8 bases line up with TRBD2. The CDR3 extends over 15 amino acids. Germline-derived CDR1 and CDR2 are SGHTA and FQGNSA. Trimming took 5 bases from V and 5 from J; bases not matched to a gene: 9. For the CDR3, the DNA is TGTGCCAGCAGCGCACTCGGGGGGGCGGGAGATACGCAGTATTTT. It translates to CASSALGGAGDTQYF.

The chain is built from TRBV19 and TRBJ2-7; TRBD1 aligns across 9 bases. The CDR3 is 15 residues long. Germline-derived CDR1 and CDR2 are LNHDA and SQIVND (reference sequence). V dropped 4 bases and J dropped 6; count of bases not matched to a gene: 10. The CDR3 reads CASSTRGTGRSEQYF. DNA for the CDR3: TGTGCCAGTAGTACCCGGGGGACAGGGAGGAGCGAGCAGTACTTC. The full variable domain, its missing parts supplied by reference TRBV19 and TRBJ2-7, is DGGITQSPKYLFRKEGQNVTLSCEQNLNHDAMYWYRQDPGQGLRLIYYSQIVNDFQKGDIAEGYSVSREKKESFPLTVTSAQKNPTAFYLCASSTRGTGRSEQYFGPGTRLTVT.

V usage is TRBV27 and J usage is TRBJ1-2; weak D call: TRBD1 (5 bases). Trimming cost V 6 bases and J 4 bases, with 15 bases left between them. The CDR3 is 14 amino acids. Looked up from germline, CDR1 is MNHEY and CDR2 is SMNVEV (reference sequence). CDR3 residues: CASRPRDRIYGYTF. In nucleotides, the CDR3 is TGTGCCAGCAGACCCCGTGACAGAATCTATGGCTACACCTTC.

Only one count was recorded for this clone. The V call is TRBV15, the J call TRBJ1-1; D gene ambiguous. V was cut by 5 bases and J by 3 bases, with 4 bases left in between. The CDR3 sequence is 11 residues long. Germline CDR1 is LNHNV and CDR2 is YYDKDF (reference sequence). The CDR3 DNA follows: TGTGCCACCAGCTTAGACACTGAAGCTTTCTTT. It encodes CATSLDTEAFF.

This clone was counted between two and nine times. J is TRBJ1-2 and V is TRBV5-1; 9 nucleotides align to TRBD1. V shed 4 bases, J shed 5 bases, and the junction held 3 bases outside the gene matches. CDR3 length equals 13 residues. Germline CDR1 reads SGHRS; CDR2 reads YFSETQ. This CDR3 reads CASSNGQGYGYTF. CDR3 sequence (DNA): TGCGCCAGCAGCAACGGACAGGGGTATGGCTACACCTTC.

The CDR3 region is CASSLSGLITDTQYF. CDR3 DNA sequence: TGTGCCAGCAGCTTAAGCGGCCTCATCACAGATACGCAGTATTTT. V is TRBV7-3 and J is TRBJ2-3; D is undetermined. V was trimmed by 1 base and J by 2 bases, leaving 10 bases between them. The CDR3 sequence is 15 residues long. The V gene's germline CDR1 is SGHTA and CDR2 FQGTGA.

The rearrangement links TRBV5-4 to TRBJ1-2; tentatively, D is TRBD1 (5 bases). Germline V lookup: CDR1 SGHNT, CDR2 YYREEE (reference sequence). CDR3 length: 14 amino acids. V gave up 4 bases and J gave up 3 bases, with 13 bases separating them. CDR3 bases: TGTGCCAGCAGCCCCTGGGGGGGGGACTATGGCTACACCTTC. It translates to CASSPWGGDYGYTF. Full variable domain (rest looked up from reference TRBV5-4 and TRBJ1-2): ETGVTQSPTHLIKTRGQQVTLRCSSQSGHNTVSWYQQALGQGPQFIFQYYREEENGRGNFPPRFSGLQFPNYSSELNVNALELDDSALYLCASSPWGGDYGYTFGSGTRLTVV.

This chain uses TRBV27 with TRBJ2-3; possible D gene TRBD2, 6 bases. Germline V gives CDR1 MNHEY, CDR2 SMNVEV (reference sequence). V gave up 6 bases and J gave up 4 bases, with 17 bases separating them. This CDR3 spans 15 amino acids. The CDR3, as DNA: TGTGCCAGCAGAGTGGAGCTAGCGCGACCAGATACGCAGTATTTT. Protein sequence: CASRVELARPDTQYF.